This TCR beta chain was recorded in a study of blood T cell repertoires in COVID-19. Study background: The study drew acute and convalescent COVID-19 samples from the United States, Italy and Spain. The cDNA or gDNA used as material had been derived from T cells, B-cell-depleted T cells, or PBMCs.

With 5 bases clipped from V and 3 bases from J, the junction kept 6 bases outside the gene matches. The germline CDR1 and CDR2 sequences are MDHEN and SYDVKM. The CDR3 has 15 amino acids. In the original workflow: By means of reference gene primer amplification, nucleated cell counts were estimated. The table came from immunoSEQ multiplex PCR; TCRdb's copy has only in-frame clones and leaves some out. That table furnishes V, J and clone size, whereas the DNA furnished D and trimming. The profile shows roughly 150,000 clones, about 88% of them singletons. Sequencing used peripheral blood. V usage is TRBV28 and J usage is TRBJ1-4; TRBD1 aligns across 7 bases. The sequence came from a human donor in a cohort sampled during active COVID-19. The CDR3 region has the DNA TGTGCCAGCAGTACTCGGACAGGACCTAATGAAAAACTGTTTTTT. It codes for CASSTRTGPNEKLFF.